The rows below give T cell receptor beta chains drawn from one sample of a study of T cell changes during pregnancy in multiple sclerosis. Only in-frame clones appear in the TCRdb table, and some are missing; sequencing was by immunoSEQ multiplex PCR. The sample has roughly 20,000 clones; 85% to 90% are singletons. Sequencing was performed on CD4+ T cells from peripheral blood mononuclear cells, taken in the first trimester of pregnancy. These receptors all stem from a female donor in good health, enrolled as a control in a pregnancy study. The CDR3 runs from the conserved cysteine through the conserved F or W. A D gene is named only where the DNA matches it firmly. Size is stated for part of the rows, as once, few or many counts, or as a class when the clone is expanded.

clone_size | j_call | d_call | v_call | cdr3_aa | cdr3_nt
- | TRBJ2-7 | - | TRBV7-2 | CASSLARFRDEQYF | TGTGCCAGCAGCTTAGCGAGGTTCAGGGACGAGCAGTACTTC
once | TRBJ2-7 | - | TRBV25-1 | CASRWGGVKNYEQYF | TGTGCCAGCAGATGGGGGGGCGTGAAAAACTACGAGCAGTACTTC
- | TRBJ2-4 | TRBD2 | TRBV27 | CASSLRAYRGLADIAKNIQYF | TGTGCCAGCAGTTTAAGGGCCTACAGGGGACTAGCGGACATAGCCAAAAACATTCAGTACTTC
- | TRBJ2-2 | - | TRBV7-8 | CASSLVESNTGELFF | TGTGCCAGCAGCTTAGTTGAGTCGAACACCGGGGAGCTGTTTTTT
- | TRBJ2-5 | TRBD1 | TRBV4-1 | CASSQVGQVMKTQYF | TGCGCCAGCAGCCAAGTTGGACAGGTTATGAAGACCCAGTACTTC
- | TRBJ1-5 | TRBD1 | TRBV19 | CASSHLFRGRDDQPQHF | TGTGCCAGTAGCCATCTCTTTAGGGGGCGGGACGATCAGCCCCAGCATTTT
- | TRBJ2-3 | - | TRBV15 | CATSNNPADTQYF | TGTGCCACCAGCAACAACCCAGCGGATACGCAGTATTTT
- | TRBJ1-5 | TRBD1 | TRBV7-9 | CASSFTGDGQPQHF | TGTGCCAGCAGCTTTACAGGGGACGGGCAGCCCCAGCATTTT
- | TRBJ2-7 | TRBD2 | TRBV6-5 | CASSTGGLASYEQYF | TGTGCCAGCAGTACCGGTGGACTAGCCTCCTACGAGCAGTACTTC
- | TRBJ1-1 | TRBD1 | TRBV15 | CATSQKTRDRGAFF | TGTGCCACCAGCCAAAAGACCCGGGACAGGGGAGCTTTCTTT
- | TRBJ1-3 | TRBD1 | TRBV9 | CASSTGQGYSGNTIYF | TGTGCCAGCAGCACAGGACAGGGGTATTCTGGAAACACCATATATTTT
- | TRBJ2-3 | - | TRBV4-1 | CASSLSTGRTDTQYF | TGCGCCAGCAGCCTCTCGACAGGCCGCACAGATACGCAGTATTTT
- | TRBJ2-1 | TRBD2 | TRBV13 | CASSPFRGGYNEQFF | TGTGCCAGCAGCCCCTTCCGGGGGGGCTACAATGAGCAGTTCTTC
- | TRBJ2-3 | - | TRBV5-1 | CASSPGIAADTQYF | TGCGCCAGCAGCCCCGGGATTGCCGCAGATACGCAGTATTTT
- | TRBJ1-3 | - | TRBV30 | CAWYQMNTIYF | TGTGCCTGGTATCAGATGAACACCATATATTTT
- | TRBJ2-3 | TRBD2 | TRBV27 | CASSTSGGRSDTQYF | TGTGCCAGCAGTACTAGCGGGGGGAGGTCAGATACGCAGTATTTT
- | TRBJ1-2 | TRBD1 | TRBV5-1 | CASSPTDREGGYTF | TGCGCCAGCAGCCCTACGGACAGGGAGGGTGGCTACACCTTC
- | TRBJ1-6 | TRBD1 | TRBV27 | CASRPSTGVYNSPLHF | TGTGCCAGCAGACCTTCGACAGGGGTCTATAATTCACCCCTCCACTTT
- | TRBJ2-3 | TRBD1 | TRBV19 | CASSPPTGVEADTQYF | TGTGCCAGTAGTCCACCGACAGGGGTAGAAGCAGATACGCAGTATTTT
- | TRBJ1-3 | - | TRBV10-3 | CAISESGESSGNTIYF | TGTGCCATCAGTGAGTCCGGAGAGTCCTCTGGAAACACCATATATTTT
- | TRBJ2-7 | TRBD2 | TRBV4-2 | CASSPSAGVNYEQYF | TGTGCCAGCAGCCCGTCGGCGGGAGTTAACTACGAGCAGTACTTC
- | TRBJ2-7 | TRBD2 | TRBV7-8 | CASTNNKGLAETYEQYF | TGTGCCAGCACCAATAACAAGGGTCTAGCGGAGACCTACGAGCAGTACTTC
once | TRBJ1-6 | - | TRBV6-5 | CASSYGGVSSSPLHF | TGTGCCAGCAGTTACGGGGGGGTATCAAGTTCACCCCTCCACTTT
- | TRBJ1-5 | TRBD1 | TRBV27 | CASSSQGPWPQHF | TGTGCCAGCAGTTCACAGGGGCCATGGCCCCAGCATTTT
- | TRBJ1-1 | - | TRBV29-1 | CSVEMSRTEAFF | TGCAGCGTTGAAATGAGTCGCACTGAAGCTTTCTTT
- | TRBJ2-1 | TRBD1 | TRBV5-1 | CASSGGTGSFF | TGCGCCAGCAGCGGCGGGACAGGGTCGTTCTTC
- | TRBJ2-7 | - | TRBV10-3 | CAISPDFEQYF | TGTGCCATCAGCCCGGACTTCGAGCAGTACTTC
- | TRBJ2-6 | - | TRBV30 | CAWSPYRASGANVLTF | TGTGCCTGGAGTCCGTACAGGGCCTCTGGGGCCAACGTCCTGACTTTC
- | TRBJ2-1 | TRBD2 | TRBV7-9 | CASSRVAGGRDEQFF | TGTGCCAGCAGTCGGGTGGCCGGGGGGAGGGATGAGCAGTTCTTC
once | TRBJ2-7 | TRBD2 | TRBV27 | CASSLSTSGSSYEQYF | TGTGCCAGCAGTTTATCGACTAGCGGGAGCTCCTACGAGCAGTACTTC
- | TRBJ2-1 | TRBD1 | TRBV29-1 | CSVEGGQGASSYNEQFF | TGCAGCGTTGAAGGTGGGCAGGGGGCGAGCTCCTACAATGAGCAGTTCTTC
- | TRBJ2-1 | - | TRBV27 | CASRGTGGYNEQFF | TGTGCCAGCAGAGGGACTGGGGGGTACAATGAGCAGTTCTTC
- | TRBJ1-4 | TRBD1 | TRBV6-5 | CASGTGVGEKLFF | TGTGCCAGCGGGACAGGGGTAGGGGAAAAACTGTTTTTT
- | TRBJ2-5 | - | TRBV5-1 | CASSLDGRQETQYF | TGCGCCAGCAGCTTGGATGGCAGACAAGAGACCCAGTACTTC
- | TRBJ2-5 | - | TRBV11-2 | CASSNMGAYQETQYF | TGTGCCAGCAGCAACATGGGGGCGTACCAAGAGACCCAGTACTTC
- | TRBJ2-3 | - | TRBV4-3 | CASSQEAGTDTQYF | TGCGCCAGCAGCCAAGAGGCAGGGACAGATACGCAGTATTTT
- | TRBJ2-3 | - | TRBV30 | CAWSTRGGDTQYF | TGTGCCTGGAGTACCCGCGGGGGCGATACGCAGTATTTT
- | TRBJ1-1 | - | TRBV6-5 | CASSYSGGREAFF | TGTGCCAGCAGTTACAGCGGTGGCAGGGAAGCTTTCTTT
- | TRBJ1-1 | - | TRBV4-2 | CASSQDTPGLGANTEAFF | TGTGCCAGCAGCCAAGATACCCCCGGGCTGGGGGCCAACACTGAAGCTTTCTTT
- | TRBJ2-1 | - | TRBV7-7 | CASSLRVNEQFF | TGTGCCAGCAGCTTGAGAGTGAATGAGCAGTTCTTC
- | TRBJ1-1 | - | TRBV12-5 | CASGLVLGAQFF | TGTGCTAGTGGTTTGGTACTAGGAGCCCAATTCTTT
- | TRBJ1-4 | - | TRBV15 | CATSRRTSLLYNEKLFF | TGTGCCACCAGCAGGCGGACTTCCCTTCTTTATAATGAAAAACTGTTTTTT
once | TRBJ1-2 | TRBD1 | TRBV15 | CATSRGATGGYTF | TGTGCCACCAGCAGAGGTGCGACAGGGGGCTACACCTTC
- | TRBJ2-3 | - | TRBV6-5 | CASSYQGLRTDTQYF | TGTGCCAGCAGTTACCAGGGACTCCGCACAGATACGCAGTATTTT
- | TRBJ1-6 | - | TRBV4-1 | CASSQESRVVDSPLHF | TGCGCCAGCAGCCAAGAAAGCAGGGTGGTGGATTCACCCCTCCACTTT
- | TRBJ2-1 | TRBD2 | TRBV11-3 | CASSRAGDTYNEQFF | TGTGCCAGCAGCCGAGCGGGGGACACTTACAATGAGCAGTTCTTC
- | TRBJ2-5 | - | TRBV19 | CASSILGAKQETQYF | TGTGCCAGTAGTATTTTGGGGGCGAAGCAAGAGACCCAGTACTTC
- | TRBJ2-7 | TRBD1 | TRBV7-2 | CASSFPSTGTGGEYEQYF | TGTGCCAGCAGCTTCCCAAGCACCGGGACAGGGGGCGAATACGAGCAGTACTTC
- | TRBJ2-7 | TRBD1 | TRBV30 | CAWKKDRGLWEQYF | TGTGCCTGGAAGAAGGACAGGGGGCTTTGGGAGCAGTACTTC
once | TRBJ1-3 | TRBD1 | TRBV5-1 | CASSPRTGGADTIYF | TGCGCCAGCAGCCCACGGACAGGGGGCGCAGACACCATATATTTT
- | TRBJ1-3 | TRBD1 | TRBV4-1 | CASSQDGTASGNTIYF | TGCGCCAGCAGCCAAGATGGGACAGCCTCTGGAAACACCATATATTTT
- | TRBJ1-1 | - | TRBV7-2 | CASRLGVADTEAFF | TGTGCCAGCAGGCTTGGCGTTGCGGACACTGAAGCTTTCTTT
- | TRBJ1-3 | - | TRBV6-6 | CASSGPATSGNTIYF | TGTGCCAGCAGTGGGCCCGCCACCTCTGGAAACACCATATATTTT
- | TRBJ2-4 | TRBD2 | TRBV11-3 | CASSLQRGGFKNIQYF | TGTGCCAGCAGCCTCCAGCGGGGGGGCTTCAAAAACATTCAGTACTTC
once | TRBJ2-1 | - | TRBV11-2 | CASGSIYNEQFF | TGTGCCAGCGGGAGTATATACAATGAGCAGTTCTTC